This T cell receptor (beta chain) was retrieved from a study of cytomegalovirus exposure and HLA in healthy donors. The overall study: The approximately 110 validation repertoires and the approximately 630 first-cohort repertoires shared a platform, a later analysis reported. Study results and limitations: The finding came from a later analysis; first-cohort TCR clusters tended to co-occur in the 110 or so validation repertoires. The study put 150 or so TCR beta chains on its list as cytomegalovirus-associated. Per published reports, the classifier diagnosed cytomegalovirus status with high specificity and sensitivity.

This clone has a single count. What it recognizes is unknown. Germline-derived CDR1 and CDR2 are SGHRS and YFSETQ. Trimming removed 4 bases from V and 0 bases from J; junction bases left unmatched: 6. The CDR3 spans 15 residues. Sequencing used immunoSEQ multiplex PCR; TCRdb keeps in-frame clones, though not all of them. This sample has 55,000 to 65,000 clones, with 85% to 95% found just once. The gene calls are TRBV5-1 and TRBJ1-1, with 7 bases identical to TRBD1. The sample taken for sequencing was PBMCs. The source of this sequence is a woman in her late teens or twenties in good health and CMV-seropositive. CDR3 in DNA: TGCGCCAGCAGCACGGATACAGGGGTGAACACTGAAGCTTTCTTT. The encoded protein is CASSTDTGVNTEAFF.